These T cell receptor beta chains were read from a single sample in a study of control samples from healthy donors and cancer patients. Clones were sequenced by immunoSEQ multiplex PCR, and TCRdb holds only the in-frame ones, with some missing. The sample lists some 130,000 clones, roughly 89% seen once, with roughly 10% in the top ten. Sequencing used blood. All receptors come from a man aged 25 to 40 in good health. Each CDR3 is given with its conserved first and last residue. A D gene is named only where the DNA matches it firmly. Size values are once, few and many counts, or a class for expanded clones, and some rows have none.

abundance,v_gene,d_gene,j_gene,CDR3aa,CDR3nt
.,TRBV5-1,.,TRBJ1-3,CASSLTGSASSGNTIYF,TGCGCCAGCAGCTTGACAGGGTCAGCTTCCTCTGGAAACACCATATATTTT
.,TRBV6-5,.,TRBJ2-4,CASSSGGPSAKNIQYF,TGTGCCAGCAGTTCGGGCGGTCCGAGTGCCAAAAACATTCAGTACTTC
.,TRBV2,TRBD2,TRBJ2-7,CASSRTSGNRIQYF,TGTGCCAGCAGCCGGACTAGCGGGAATCGGATCCAGTACTTC
.,TRBV7-2,TRBD2,TRBJ2-1,CASSLVAGGSYNEQFF,TGTGCCAGCAGCTTAGTGGCGGGAGGATCCTACAATGAGCAGTTCTTC
.,TRBV5-6,.,TRBJ2-2,CASSLEGPGTGELFF,TGTGCCAGCAGCTTGGAGGGGCCGGGGACCGGGGAGCTGTTTTTT
.,TRBV19,.,TRBJ1-2,CASTGYYGYTF,TGTGCCAGTACAGGGTACTATGGCTACACCTTC
.,TRBV19,.,TRBJ2-1,CASKPFGSLGDEQFF,TGTGCCAGTAAGCCGTTCGGGTCCCTAGGGGATGAGCAGTTCTTC
.,TRBV7-8,TRBD2,TRBJ2-1,CASRNYRAGGIYNEQFF,TGTGCCAGCAGAAATTACCGTGCGGGAGGTATTTACAATGAGCAGTTCTTC
.,TRBV28,TRBD1,TRBJ1-1,CASSLWGTGEKNTEAFF,TGTGCCAGCAGTTTATGGGGGACAGGAGAGAAGAACACTGAAGCTTTCTTT
.,TRBV11-3,.,TRBJ2-3,CASSPPAQGLTDTQYF,TGTGCCAGCAGCCCACCAGCTCAGGGACTTACAGATACGCAGTATTTT
once,TRBV5-1,.,TRBJ1-1,CASRRNTEAFF,TGCGCCTCCAGGAGGAACACTGAAGCTTTCTTT
.,TRBV3-1/TRBV3-2,TRBD2,TRBJ2-1,CASSQEGLAVNEQFF,TGTGCCAGCAGCCAAGAGGGACTAGCTGTAAATGAGCAGTTCTTC
.,TRBV28,.,TRBJ1-1,CASSFSGTEAFF,TGTGCCAGCAGTTTCTCGGGAACTGAAGCTTTCTTT
.,TRBV2,TRBD1,TRBJ1-5,CASKPGQGRNQPQHF,TGTGCCAGCAAGCCGGGACAGGGGCGTAATCAGCCCCAGCATTTT
.,TRBV29-1,.,TRBJ2-2,CSVAGGRDTGELFF,TGCAGCGTAGCCGGAGGCCGGGACACCGGGGAGCTGTTTTTT
.,TRBV29-1,TRBD2,TRBJ2-2,CTATSGRTGELFF,TGCACCGCAACTAGCGGGAGGACCGGGGAGCTGTTTTTT
.,TRBV5-8,.,TRBJ1-1,CASTPPVVGEAFF,TGTGCCAGCACCCCACCTGTGGTGGGGGAAGCTTTCTTT
.,TRBV12-5,.,TRBJ1-5,CASGLGKNQPQHF,TGTGCTAGTGGTTTGGGAAAAAATCAGCCCCAGCATTTT
medium-sized,TRBV21-1,.,TRBJ1-2,CASNLGRDAFYGYTF,TGTGCCAGCAACTTGGGCCGGGACGCGTTCTATGGCTACACCTTC
.,TRBV5-4,TRBD1,TRBJ1-2,CASSLVDRHMGYTF,TGTGCCAGCAGCTTGGTGGACAGGCATATGGGCTACACCTTC
once,TRBV27,TRBD1,TRBJ2-2,CASMGSDRGNTGELFF,TGTGCCAGCATGGGTTCGGACAGGGGGAACACCGGGGAGCTGTTTTTT
.,TRBV18,.,TRBJ1-6,CASSPLHPKSTVNSPLHF,TGTGCCAGCTCACCACTCCACCCAAAATCGACGGTAAATTCACCCCTCCACTTT
.,TRBV4-1,TRBD2,TRBJ2-7,CASSHQLAGGPHEQYF,TGCGCCAGCAGCCATCAGTTAGCGGGAGGGCCCCACGAGCAGTACTTC
.,TRBV28,TRBD1,TRBJ2-7,CASRRQGSYEQYF,TGTGCCAGCAGGCGACAGGGATCCTACGAGCAGTACTTC
.,TRBV24-1,TRBD2,TRBJ2-1,CATSDAGGGGSGREQFF,TGTGCCACCAGTGATGCCGGTGGGGGGGGATCGGGCCGGGAGCAGTTCTTC
.,TRBV27,.,TRBJ2-6,CASSPRNSGANVLTF,TGTGCCAGCAGTCCTCGTAACTCTGGGGCCAACGTCCTGACTTTC
.,TRBV12-3/TRBV12-4,.,TRBJ1-1,CASSPYHTEAFF,TGTGCCAGCAGTCCGTATCACACTGAAGCTTTCTTT
.,TRBV29-1,.,TRBJ2-7,CSVVTSSYEQYF,TGCAGCGTTGTGACATCCTCTTACGAGCAGTACTTC
.,TRBV28,TRBD2,TRBJ2-3,CASSPLGEGDTQYF,TGTGCCAGCAGTCCCCTAGGGGAGGGAGATACGCAGTATTTT
.,TRBV19,.,TRBJ2-3,CASSISDTQYF,TGTGCCAGTAGTATTTCCGATACGCAGTATTTT